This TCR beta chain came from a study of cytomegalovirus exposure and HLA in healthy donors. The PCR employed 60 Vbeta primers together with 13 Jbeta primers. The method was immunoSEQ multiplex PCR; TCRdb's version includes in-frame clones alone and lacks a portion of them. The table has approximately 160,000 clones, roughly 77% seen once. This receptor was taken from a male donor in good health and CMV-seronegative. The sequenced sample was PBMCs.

In nucleotides, the CDR3 is TGTGCCAGCAGCTTGACGTCAGGGTTAGGGGAGACCCAGTACTTC. Amino acid sequence: CASSLTSGLGETQYF. The V call is TRBV5-4, the J call TRBJ2-5; D is possibly TRBD1 (5 bases). The length of the CDR3 is 15 residues. V was cut by 1 base and J by 5 bases, with 15 bases left in between. The germline gives CDR1 SGHNT, CDR2 YYREEE (reference sequence).